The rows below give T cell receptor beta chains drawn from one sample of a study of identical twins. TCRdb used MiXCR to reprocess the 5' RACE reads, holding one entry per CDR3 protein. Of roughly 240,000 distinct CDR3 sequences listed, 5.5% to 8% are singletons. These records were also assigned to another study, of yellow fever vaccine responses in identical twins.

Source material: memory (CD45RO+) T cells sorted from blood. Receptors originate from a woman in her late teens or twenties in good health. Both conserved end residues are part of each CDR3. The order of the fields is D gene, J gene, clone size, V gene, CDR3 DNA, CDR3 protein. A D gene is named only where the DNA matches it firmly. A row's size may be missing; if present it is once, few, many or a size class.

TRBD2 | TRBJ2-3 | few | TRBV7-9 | TGTGCCAGCAGCCGTAGCGGGACTAGCACAGATACGCAGTATTTT | CASSRSGTSTDTQYF
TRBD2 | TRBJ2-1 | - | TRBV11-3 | TGTGCCAGCAGCGGGGGGGCGGGAGGTTACAATGAGCAGTTCTTC | CASSGGAGGYNEQFF
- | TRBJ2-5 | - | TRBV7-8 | TGTGCCAGCAGCCGGAGGGGGGCGGCCGAAGAGACCCAGTACTTC | CASSRRGAAEETQYF
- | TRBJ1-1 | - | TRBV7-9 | TGTGCCAGCAGCCACGATGAGGGCGCCGCTTTCTTT | CASSHDEGAAFF
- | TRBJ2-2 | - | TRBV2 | TGTGCCAGCGCTAGGACGAACACCGGGGAGCTGTTTTTT | CASARTNTGELFF
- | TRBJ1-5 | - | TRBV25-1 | TGTGCCAGCAGTGAATCCTGTTGGAGCAATCAGCCCCAGCATTTT | CASSESCWSNQPQHF
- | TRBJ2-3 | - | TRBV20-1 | TGCAGTGCAGGCTCAGCGGGTGGGGGGGATACGCAGTATTTT | CSAGSAGGGDTQYF
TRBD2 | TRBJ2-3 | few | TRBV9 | TGTGCCAGCAGCGTAGGGACTAGGATGGATACGCAGTATTTT | CASSVGTRMDTQYF
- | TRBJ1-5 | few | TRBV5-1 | TGCGCCAGCAGCCCCGGTGGCGATCAGCCCCAGCATTTT | CASSPGGDQPQHF
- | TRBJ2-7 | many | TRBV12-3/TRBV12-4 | TGTGCCAGCAGTAAATGGACAGCCAAGGGGAACTACGAGCAGTACTTC | CASSKWTAKGNYEQYF
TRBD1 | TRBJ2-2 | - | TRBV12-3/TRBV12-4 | TGTGCCAGCAGACATTCAGGCGACAGGGGGCTCACCGGGGAGCTGTTTTTT | CASRHSGDRGLTGELFF
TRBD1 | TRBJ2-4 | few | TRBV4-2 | TGTGCCAGCAGCCAAATACTGGGACAGGATGGGGACATTCAGTACTTC | CASSQILGQDGDIQYF
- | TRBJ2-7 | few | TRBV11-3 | TGTGCCAGCAGCTTAGAGACGTCAGGTTACGAGCAGTACTTC | CASSLETSGYEQYF
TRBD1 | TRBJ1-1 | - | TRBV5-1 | TGCGCCAGCAGCTTGGGTCGGCGACAGGGCGGAATTGAAGCTTTCTTT | CASSLGRRQGGIEAFF
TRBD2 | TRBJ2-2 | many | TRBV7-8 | TGTGCCAGCAGCTTATGGGTTAGCGGGGATAAACGGACAAACACCGGGGAGCTGTTTTTT | CASSLWVSGDKRTNTGELFF
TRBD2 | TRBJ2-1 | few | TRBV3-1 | TGTGCCAGCAGCCCGGGACTAGCGGGAAGGGGGAATGAGCAGTTCTTC | CASSPGLAGRGNEQFF
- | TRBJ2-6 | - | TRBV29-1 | TGCAGCGTTTTCGGTTCAGGGGCCAACGTCCTGACTTTC | CSVFGSGANVLTF
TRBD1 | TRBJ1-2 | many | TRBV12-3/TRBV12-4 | TGTGCCAGCAGTCCCCTGGACAGGGGCGACTATGGCTACACCTTC | CASSPLDRGDYGYTF
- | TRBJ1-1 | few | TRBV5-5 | TGTGCCAGCAGCAGGAAGTGGGAGGACACTGAAGCTTTCTTT | CASSRKWEDTEAFF
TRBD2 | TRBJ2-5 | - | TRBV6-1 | TGTGCCAGCAGACTAGCGGGCCTACAAGAGACCCAGTACTTC | CASRLAGLQETQYF
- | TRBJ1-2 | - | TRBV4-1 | TGCGCCAGCAGCCGCTTGGGGGTGGCAGCTAATGGCTACACCTTC | CASSRLGVAANGYTF
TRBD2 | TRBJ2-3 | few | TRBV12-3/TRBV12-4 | TGTGCCAGCAGTCCGCGACGGACTAGCAAGAGGACAGATACGCAGTATTTT | CASSPRRTSKRTDTQYF
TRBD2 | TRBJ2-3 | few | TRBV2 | TGTGCCTCTTGCCCGACTGAGCGGGACTACGTTACGCAGTATTTT | CASCPTERDYVTQYF
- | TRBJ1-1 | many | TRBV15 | TGTGCCACCAGCAGAGATTGGGCCACTGAAGCTTTCTTT | CATSRDWATEAFF
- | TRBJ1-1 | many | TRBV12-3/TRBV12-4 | TGTGCCAGCAGTTTAGGGATAGTAACTGAAGCTTTCTTT | CASSLGIVTEAFF
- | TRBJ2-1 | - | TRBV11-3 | TGTGCCAGCAGCCAGGGGGGAGACAATGAGCAGTTCTTC | CASSQGGDNEQFF
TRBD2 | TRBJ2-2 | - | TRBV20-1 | TGCAGTGCTAGAGATGCAAGCGGGGGGAACACCGGGGAGCTGTTTTTT | CSARDASGGNTGELFF
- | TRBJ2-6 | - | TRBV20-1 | TGCAGTGCACCGGGACAAGCCTCTGGGGCCAACGTCCTGACTTTC | CSAPGQASGANVLTF
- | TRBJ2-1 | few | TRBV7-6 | TGTGCCAGCAGCTTATATGACGGGAACCCCTACAATGAGCAGTTCTTC | CASSLYDGNPYNEQFF
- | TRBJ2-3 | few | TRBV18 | TGTGCCAGCTCACAAGCGGGACAAAGCACAGATACGCAGTATTTT | CASSQAGQSTDTQYF
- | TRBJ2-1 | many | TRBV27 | TGTGCCAGCATGATCTGGGCGGAAAGCTTCAATGAGCAGTTCTTC | CASMIWAESFNEQFF
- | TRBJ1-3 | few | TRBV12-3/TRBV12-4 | TGTGCCAGCCAGTGGGTTGGGGGCAGTGCCGGAAACACCATATATTTT | CASQWVGGSAGNTIYF
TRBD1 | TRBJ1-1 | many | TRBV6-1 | TGTGCCAGCAGTAAACGGACAGGGAACACTGAAGCTTTCTTT | CASSKRTGNTEAFF
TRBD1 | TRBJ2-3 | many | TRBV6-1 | TGTGCCAGCAGAGCCGCCGGGACAGACACAGATACGCAGTATTTT | CASRAAGTDTDTQYF
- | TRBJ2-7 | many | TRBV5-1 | TGCGCCAGCAGCTTGGAGTCCCGTCTGACCAGCTCCTACGAGCAGTACTTC | CASSLESRLTSSYEQYF
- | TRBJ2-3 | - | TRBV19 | TGTGCCAGTAGGCCCTCGGGGGGCACAGATACGCAGTATTTT | CASRPSGGTDTQYF
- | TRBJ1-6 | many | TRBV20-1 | TGCAGTGCCACCGACGCCAGCGATGTTAATTCACCCCTCCACTTT | CSATDASDVNSPLHF
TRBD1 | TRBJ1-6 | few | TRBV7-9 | TGTGCCGCGGGTCGACAGGGTAATTCACCCCTCCACTTT | CAAGRQGNSPLHF
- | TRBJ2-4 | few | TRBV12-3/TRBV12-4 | TGTGCCAGCAGTTTAACCGCCCTAGCCAAAAACATTCAGTACTTC | CASSLTALAKNIQYF
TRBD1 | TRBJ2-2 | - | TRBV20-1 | TGCAGTGCTCACGGACAGGGCGATGGCGGGGAGCTGTTTTTT | CSAHGQGDGGELFF
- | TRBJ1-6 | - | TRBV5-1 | TGCGCCAGCAGCCGGACAGAAATTAATTCACCCCTCCACTTT | CASSRTEINSPLHF
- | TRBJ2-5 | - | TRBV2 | TGTGCCAGCAACCGACAGTACCAAGAGACCCAGTACTTC | CASNRQYQETQYF
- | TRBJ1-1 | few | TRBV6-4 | TGTGCCAGCAGTGACTCCGTAGGGGGGGGCGAAGCTTTCTTT | CASSDSVGGGEAFF
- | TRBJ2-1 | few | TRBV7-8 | TGTGCCAGCAACCCGGGCCAAGCCGTGCCCCATGAGCAGTTCTTC | CASNPGQAVPHEQFF
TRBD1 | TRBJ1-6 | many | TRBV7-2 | TGTGCCAGCAGCGACAGGGCCTCCTATAATTCACCCCTCCACTTT | CASSDRASYNSPLHF
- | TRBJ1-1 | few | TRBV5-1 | TGCGCCAGCAGCTTGTCTACACCGAACACTGAAGCTTTCTTT | CASSLSTPNTEAFF
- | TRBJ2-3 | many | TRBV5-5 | TGTGCCAGCAGCTTGGGGGGGGCCACAGATACGCAGTATTTT | CASSLGGATDTQYF
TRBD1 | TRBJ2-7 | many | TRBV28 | TGTGCCAGCACCATCACCGGGACAGGGGGGTACGAGCAGTACTTC | CASTITGTGGYEQYF
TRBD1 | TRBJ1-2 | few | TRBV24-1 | TGTGCCACCAGTGATGCGGGACAGGGGACGAACGGCTACACCTTC | CATSDAGQGTNGYTF
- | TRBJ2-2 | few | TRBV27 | TGTGCCAGCTACCAGCGCCTCACCGGGGAGCTGTTTTTT | CASYQRLTGELFF
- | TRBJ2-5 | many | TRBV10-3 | TGTGCCATCAGTGATTTACGGCAAGAGACCCAGTACTTC | CAISDLRQETQYF
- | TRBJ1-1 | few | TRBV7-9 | TGTGCCAGCAGCTTATTATCGGGGGGTCATGGGAACACTGAAGCTTTCTTT | CASSLLSGGHGNTEAFF
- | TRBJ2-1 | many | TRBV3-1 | TGTGCCAGCAGCCCTTCACTTGGATCCGGTCATGAGCAGTTCTTC | CASSPSLGSGHEQFF
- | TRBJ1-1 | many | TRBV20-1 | TGCAGTGCACGGCAGGGTGTGAACACTGAAGCTTTCTTT | CSARQGVNTEAFF
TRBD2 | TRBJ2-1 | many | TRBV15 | TGTGCCACCAGCAGAGATGGGGGGAGGGGCTCCTACAATGAGCAGTTCTTC | CATSRDGGRGSYNEQFF
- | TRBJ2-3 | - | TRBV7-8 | TGTGCCAGCAGCCCACGACTTCGGGGACGCACAGATACGCAGTATTTT | CASSPRLRGRTDTQYF
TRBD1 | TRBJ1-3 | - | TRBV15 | TGTGCCACCAGGACAGGGACTCAGTCTGGAAACACCATATATTTT | CATRTGTQSGNTIYF
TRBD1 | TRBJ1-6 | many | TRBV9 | TGTGCCAGCAGCGTAGAGGACAGGGGAAATTCACCCCTCCACTTT | CASSVEDRGNSPLHF